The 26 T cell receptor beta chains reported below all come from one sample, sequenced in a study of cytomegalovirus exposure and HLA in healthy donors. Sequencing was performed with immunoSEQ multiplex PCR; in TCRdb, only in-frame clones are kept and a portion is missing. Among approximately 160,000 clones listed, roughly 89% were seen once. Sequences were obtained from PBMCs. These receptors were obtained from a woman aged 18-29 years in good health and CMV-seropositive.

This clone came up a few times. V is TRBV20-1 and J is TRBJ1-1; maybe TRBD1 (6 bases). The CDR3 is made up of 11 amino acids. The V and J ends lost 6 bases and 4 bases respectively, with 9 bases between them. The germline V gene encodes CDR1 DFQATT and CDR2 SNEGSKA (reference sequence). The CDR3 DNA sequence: TGCAGTGCAGCAGGGGTCACTGAAGCTTTCTTT. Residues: CSAAGVTEAFF.

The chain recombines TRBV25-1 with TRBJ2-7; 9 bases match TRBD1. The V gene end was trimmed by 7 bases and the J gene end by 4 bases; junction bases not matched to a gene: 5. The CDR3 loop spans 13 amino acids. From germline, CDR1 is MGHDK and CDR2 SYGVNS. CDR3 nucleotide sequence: TGTGCCAGCACGGACAGGGGTGGATACGAGCAGTACTTC. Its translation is CASTDRGGYEQYF.

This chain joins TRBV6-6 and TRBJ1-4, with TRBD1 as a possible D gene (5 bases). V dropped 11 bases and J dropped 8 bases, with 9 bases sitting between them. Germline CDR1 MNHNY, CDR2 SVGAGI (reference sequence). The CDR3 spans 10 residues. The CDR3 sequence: CAGGDEKLFF. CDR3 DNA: TGTGCCGGAGGGGACGAAAAACTGTTTTTT.

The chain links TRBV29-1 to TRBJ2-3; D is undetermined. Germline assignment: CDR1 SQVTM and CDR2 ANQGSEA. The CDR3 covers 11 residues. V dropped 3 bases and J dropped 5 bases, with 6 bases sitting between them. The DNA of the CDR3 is TGCAGCGTTGACCACAGAGATACGCAGTATTTT. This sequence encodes CSVDHRDTQYF.

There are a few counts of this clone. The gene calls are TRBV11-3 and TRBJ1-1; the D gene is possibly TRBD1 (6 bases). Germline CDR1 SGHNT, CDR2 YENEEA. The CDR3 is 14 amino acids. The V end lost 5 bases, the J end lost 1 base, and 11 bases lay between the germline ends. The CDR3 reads CASSPRTENTEAFF. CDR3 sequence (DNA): TGTGCCAGCAGCCCCCGGACAGAGAACACTGAAGCTTTCTTT.

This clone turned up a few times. The CDR3 coding sequence is TGTGCCTGGAGTGTCTCGCGTTACGAGCAGTACTTC. Encoded protein: CAWSVSRYEQYF. V usage is TRBV30 and J usage is TRBJ2-7; no clear D. CDR3 size: 12 residues. Trimming removed 0 bases at V and 4 bases at J, with 7 bases between. CDR1 is GTSNPN and CDR2 is SVGIG in the germline V gene (reference sequence).

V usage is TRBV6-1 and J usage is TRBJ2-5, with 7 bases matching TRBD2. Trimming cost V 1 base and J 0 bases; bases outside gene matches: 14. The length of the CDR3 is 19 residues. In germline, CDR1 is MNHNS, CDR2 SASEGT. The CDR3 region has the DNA TGTGCCAGCAGTGAAGTTCTTACCTGGATTCTAGCGGACCAAGAGACCCAGTACTTC. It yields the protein CASSEVLTWILADQETQYF.

CDR3 in amino acids: CASSPSGGQYF. The CDR3 bases are TGTGCCAGCAGTCCCTCGGGTGGGCAGTACTTC. The rearrangement uses TRBV28 and TRBJ2-7; the D is unclear. Between the trimmed V and J ends, which lost 5 bases and 9 bases, there was a span of 11 bases. CDR3 size: 11 residues. The germline CDR1 and CDR2 sequences are MDHEN and SYDVKM.

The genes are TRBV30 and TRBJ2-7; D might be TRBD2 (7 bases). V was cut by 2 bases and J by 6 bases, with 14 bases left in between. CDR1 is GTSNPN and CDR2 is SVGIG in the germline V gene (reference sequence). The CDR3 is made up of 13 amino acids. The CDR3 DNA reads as TGTGCCTGGAGTAAAGTTGCGGGGGCCGAGCAGTACTTC. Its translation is CAWSKVAGAEQYF. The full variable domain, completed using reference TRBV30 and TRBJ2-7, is SQTIHQWPATLVQPVGSPLSLECTVEGTSNPNLYWYRQAAGRGLQLLFYSVGIGQISSEVPQNLSASRPQDRQFILSSKKLLLSDSGFYLCAWSKVAGAEQYFGPGTRLTVT.

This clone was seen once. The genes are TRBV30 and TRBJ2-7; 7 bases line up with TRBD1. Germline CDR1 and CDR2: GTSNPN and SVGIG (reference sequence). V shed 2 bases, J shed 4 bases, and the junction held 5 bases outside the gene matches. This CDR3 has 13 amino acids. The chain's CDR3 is CAWSLGTEYEQYF. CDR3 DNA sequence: TGTGCCTGGAGTCTGGGGACAGAATACGAGCAGTACTTC.

The CDR3 region has the DNA TGTGCCAGTAGTATCGGGGGAGAAAAACTGTTTTTT. Translated, it gives CASSIGGEKLFF. The chain joins TRBV19 to TRBJ1-4; perhaps TRBD1 as D (5 bases). V shed 3 bases and J shed 8 bases, with 7 bases lying between them. This CDR3 comprises 12 residues. Germline-derived CDR1 and CDR2 are LNHDA and SQIVND (reference sequence).

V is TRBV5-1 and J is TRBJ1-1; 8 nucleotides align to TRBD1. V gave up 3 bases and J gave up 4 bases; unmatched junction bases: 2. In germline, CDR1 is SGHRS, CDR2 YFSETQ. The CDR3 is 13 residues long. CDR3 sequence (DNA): TGCGCCAGCAGCTCCACAGGGGGCACTGAAGCTTTCTTT. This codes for CASSSTGGTEAFF.

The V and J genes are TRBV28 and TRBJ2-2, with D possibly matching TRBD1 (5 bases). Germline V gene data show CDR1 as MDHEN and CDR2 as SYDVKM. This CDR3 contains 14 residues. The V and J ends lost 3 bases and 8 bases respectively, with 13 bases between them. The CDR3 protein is CASSFQGLGGELFF. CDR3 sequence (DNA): TGTGCCAGCAGTTTTCAGGGTTTGGGGGGGGAGCTGTTTTTT. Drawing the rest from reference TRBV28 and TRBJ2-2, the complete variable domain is DVKVTQSSRYLVKRTGEKVFLECVQDMDHENMFWYRQDPGLGLRLIYFSYDVKMKEKGDIPEGYSVSREKKERFSLILESASTNQTSMYLCASSFQGLGGELFFGEGSRLTVL.

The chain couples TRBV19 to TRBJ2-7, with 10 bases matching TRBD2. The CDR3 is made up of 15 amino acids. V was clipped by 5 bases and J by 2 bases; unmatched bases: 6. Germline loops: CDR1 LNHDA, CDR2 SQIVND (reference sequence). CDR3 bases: TGTGCCAGTAGTTTCGGACTAGCGGTCGCCTACGAGCAGTACTTC. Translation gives CASSFGLAVAYEQYF. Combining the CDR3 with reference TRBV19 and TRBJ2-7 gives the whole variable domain DGGITQSPKYLFRKEGQNVTLSCEQNLNHDAMYWYRQDPGQGLRLIYYSQIVNDFQKGDIAEGYSVSREKKESFPLTVTSAQKNPTAFYLCASSFGLAVAYEQYFGPGTRLTVT.

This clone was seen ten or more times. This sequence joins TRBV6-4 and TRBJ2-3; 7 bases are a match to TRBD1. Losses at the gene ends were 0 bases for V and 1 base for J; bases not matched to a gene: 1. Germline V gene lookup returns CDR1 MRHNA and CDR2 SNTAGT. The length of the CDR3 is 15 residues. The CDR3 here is CASSDSGQGTDTQYF. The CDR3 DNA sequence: TGTGCCAGCAGTGACTCCGGACAGGGCACAGATACGCAGTATTTT.

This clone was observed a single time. The CDR3 DNA sequence: TGTGCCAGCACCAAGACAGGGGCGACACATGGCTACACCTTC. It translates to CASTKTGATHGYTF. The chain has TRBV7-2 and TRBJ1-2, with 8 bases fitting TRBD1. Germline CDR1 reads SGHTA; CDR2 reads FQGNSA. V was clipped by 7 bases and J by 6 bases; unmatched bases: 10. The CDR3 totals 14 residues. The whole variable domain, remainder taken from reference TRBV7-2 and TRBJ1-2, is GAGVSQSPSNKVTEKGKDVELRCDPISGHTALYWYRQSLGQGLEFLIYFQGNSAPDKSGLPSDRFSAERTGGSVSTLTIQRTQQEDSAVYLCASTKTGATHGYTFGSGTRLTVV.

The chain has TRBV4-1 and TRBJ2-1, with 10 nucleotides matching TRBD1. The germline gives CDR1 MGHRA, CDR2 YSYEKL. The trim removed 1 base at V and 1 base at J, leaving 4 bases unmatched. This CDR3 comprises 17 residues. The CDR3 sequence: CASSQAPGQGSYNEQFF. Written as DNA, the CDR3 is TGCGCCAGCAGCCAAGCTCCGGGACAGGGGTCCTACAATGAGCAGTTCTTC.

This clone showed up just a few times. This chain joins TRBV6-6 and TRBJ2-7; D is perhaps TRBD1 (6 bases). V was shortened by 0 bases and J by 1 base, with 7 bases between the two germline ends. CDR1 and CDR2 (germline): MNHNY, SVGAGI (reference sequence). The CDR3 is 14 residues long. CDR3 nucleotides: TGTGCCAGCAGTTACTCCAGGGGTTCCTACGAGCAGTACTTC. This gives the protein CASSYSRGSYEQYF.

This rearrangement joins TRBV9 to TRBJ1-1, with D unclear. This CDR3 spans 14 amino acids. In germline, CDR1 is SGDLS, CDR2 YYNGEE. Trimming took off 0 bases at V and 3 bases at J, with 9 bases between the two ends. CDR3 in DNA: TGTGCCAGCAGCGTAGGCCACCGGGACACTGAAGCTTTCTTT. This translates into CASSVGHRDTEAFF.

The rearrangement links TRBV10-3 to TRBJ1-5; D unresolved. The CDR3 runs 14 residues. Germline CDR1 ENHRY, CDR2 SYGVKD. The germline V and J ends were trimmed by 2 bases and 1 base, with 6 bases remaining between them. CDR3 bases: TGTGCCATCAGTGAGCACCGGAGCAATCAGCCCCAGCATTTT. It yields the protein CAISEHRSNQPQHF.

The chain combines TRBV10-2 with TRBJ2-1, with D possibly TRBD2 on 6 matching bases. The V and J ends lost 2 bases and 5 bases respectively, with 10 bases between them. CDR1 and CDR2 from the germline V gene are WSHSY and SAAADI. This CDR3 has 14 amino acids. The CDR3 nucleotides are TGCGCCAGCAGTGAGAGGGCGGGGCACAATGAGCAGTTCTTC. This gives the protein CASSERAGHNEQFF.

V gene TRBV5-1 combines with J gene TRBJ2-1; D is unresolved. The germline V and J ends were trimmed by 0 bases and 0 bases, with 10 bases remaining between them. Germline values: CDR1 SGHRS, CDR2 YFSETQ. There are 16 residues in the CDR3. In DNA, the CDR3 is TGCGCCAGCAGCTTGGGGCTACGGAGCTCCTACAATGAGCAGTTCTTC. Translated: CASSLGLRSSYNEQFF.

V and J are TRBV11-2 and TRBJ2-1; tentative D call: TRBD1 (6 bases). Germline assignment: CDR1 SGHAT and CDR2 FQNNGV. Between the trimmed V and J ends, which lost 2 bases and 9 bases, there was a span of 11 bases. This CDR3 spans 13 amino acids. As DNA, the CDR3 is TGTGCCAGCAGCTTACGACAGGATATTGAGCAGTTCTTC. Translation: CASSLRQDIEQFF.

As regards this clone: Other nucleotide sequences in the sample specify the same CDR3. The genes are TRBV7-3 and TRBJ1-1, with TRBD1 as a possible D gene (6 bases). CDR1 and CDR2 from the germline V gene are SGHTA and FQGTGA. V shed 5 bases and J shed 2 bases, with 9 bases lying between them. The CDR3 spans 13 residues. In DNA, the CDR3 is TGTGCCAGCAGCCCACAGGGTAACACTGAAGCTTTCTTT. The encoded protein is CASSPQGNTEAFF. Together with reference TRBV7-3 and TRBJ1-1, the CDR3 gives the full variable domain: GAGVSQTPSNKVTEKGKYVELRCDPISGHTALYWYRQSLGQGPEFLIYFQGTGAADDSGLPNDRFFAVRPEGSVSTLKIQRTERGDSAVYLCASSPQGNTEAFFGQGTRLTVV.

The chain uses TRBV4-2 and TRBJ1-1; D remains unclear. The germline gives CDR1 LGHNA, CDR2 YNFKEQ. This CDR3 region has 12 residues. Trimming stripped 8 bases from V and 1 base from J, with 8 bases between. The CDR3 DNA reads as TGTGCCAGCCTGGCTCCGAACACTGAAGCTTTCTTT. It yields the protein CASLAPNTEAFF.

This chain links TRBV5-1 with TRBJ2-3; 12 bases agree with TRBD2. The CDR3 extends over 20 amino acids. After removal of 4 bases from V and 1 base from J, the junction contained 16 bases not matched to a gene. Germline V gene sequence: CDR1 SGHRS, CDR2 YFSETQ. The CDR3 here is CASSRSGLAGIQRRTDTQYF. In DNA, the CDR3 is TGCGCCAGCAGCCGTTCAGGACTAGCGGGGATACAAAGACGCACAGATACGCAGTATTTT.